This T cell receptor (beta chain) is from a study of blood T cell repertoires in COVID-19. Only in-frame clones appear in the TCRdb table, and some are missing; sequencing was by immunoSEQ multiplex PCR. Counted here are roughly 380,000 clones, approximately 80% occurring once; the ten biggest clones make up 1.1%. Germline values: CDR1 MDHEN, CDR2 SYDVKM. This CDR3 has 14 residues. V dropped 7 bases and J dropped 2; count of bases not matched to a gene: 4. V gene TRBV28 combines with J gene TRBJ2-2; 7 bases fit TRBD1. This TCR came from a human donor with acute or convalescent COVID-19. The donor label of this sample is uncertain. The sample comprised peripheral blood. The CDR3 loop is CASKGQPNTGELFF. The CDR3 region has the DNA TGTGCCAGCAAGGGACAGCCAAACACCGGGGAGCTGTTTTTT.